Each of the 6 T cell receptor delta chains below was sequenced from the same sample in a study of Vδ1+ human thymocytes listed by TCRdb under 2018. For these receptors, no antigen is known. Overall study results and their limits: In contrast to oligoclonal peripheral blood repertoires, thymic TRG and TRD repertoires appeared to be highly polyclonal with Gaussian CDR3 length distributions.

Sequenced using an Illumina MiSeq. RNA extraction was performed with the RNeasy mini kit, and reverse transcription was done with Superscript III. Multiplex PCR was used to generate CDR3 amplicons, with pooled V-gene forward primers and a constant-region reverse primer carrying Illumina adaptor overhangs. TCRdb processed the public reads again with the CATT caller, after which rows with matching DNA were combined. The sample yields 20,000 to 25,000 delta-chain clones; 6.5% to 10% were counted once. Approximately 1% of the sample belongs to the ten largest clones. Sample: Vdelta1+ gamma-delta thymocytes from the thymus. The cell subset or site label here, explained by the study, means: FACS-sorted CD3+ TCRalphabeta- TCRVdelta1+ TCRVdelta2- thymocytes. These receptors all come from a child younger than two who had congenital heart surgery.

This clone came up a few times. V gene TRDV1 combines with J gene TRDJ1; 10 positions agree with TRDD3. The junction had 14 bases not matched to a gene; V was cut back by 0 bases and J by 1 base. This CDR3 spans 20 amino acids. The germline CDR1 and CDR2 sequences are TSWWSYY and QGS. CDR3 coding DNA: TGTGCTCTTGGGGAACTAGGCCCTACTGGGGGATGCCCGGGCACCGATAAACTCATCTTT. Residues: CALGELGPTGGCPGTDKLIF.

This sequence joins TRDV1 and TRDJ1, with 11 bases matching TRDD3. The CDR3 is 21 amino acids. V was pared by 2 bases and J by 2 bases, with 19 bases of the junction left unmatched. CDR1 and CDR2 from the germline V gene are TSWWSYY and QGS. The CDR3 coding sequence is TGTGCTCTTGGGGAAGCCCCCCGAGGGGACTGGGGGATAGCTGGGACCGATAAACTCATCTTT. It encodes CALGEAPRGDWGIAGTDKLIF.

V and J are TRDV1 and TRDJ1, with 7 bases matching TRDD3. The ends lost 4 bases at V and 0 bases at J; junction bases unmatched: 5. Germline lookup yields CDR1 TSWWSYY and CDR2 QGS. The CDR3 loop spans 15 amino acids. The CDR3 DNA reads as TGTGCTCTTGGGGGCCCCTGGGGGTACACCGATAAACTCATCTTT. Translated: CALGGPWGYTDKLIF.

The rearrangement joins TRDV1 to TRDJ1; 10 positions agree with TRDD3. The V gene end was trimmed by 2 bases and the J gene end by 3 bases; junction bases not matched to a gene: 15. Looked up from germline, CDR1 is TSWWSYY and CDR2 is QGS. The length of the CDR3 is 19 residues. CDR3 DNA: TGTGCTCTTGGGGAAGTCTTCTACGGCTGGGGGATATCGGCCGATAAACTCATCTTT. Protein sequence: CALGEVFYGWGISADKLIF.

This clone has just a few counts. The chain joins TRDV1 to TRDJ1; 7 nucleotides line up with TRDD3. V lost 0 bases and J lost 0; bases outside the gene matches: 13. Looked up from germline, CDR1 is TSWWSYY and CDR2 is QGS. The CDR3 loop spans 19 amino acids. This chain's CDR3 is CALGELRAGLGGYTDKLIF. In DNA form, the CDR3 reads TGTGCTCTTGGGGAACTTCGGGCGGGGCTGGGGGGATACACCGATAAACTCATCTTT.

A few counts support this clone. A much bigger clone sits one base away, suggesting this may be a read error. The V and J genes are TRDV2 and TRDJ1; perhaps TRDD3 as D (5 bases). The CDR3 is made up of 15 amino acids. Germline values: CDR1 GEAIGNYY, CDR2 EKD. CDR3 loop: CAARSTGIYTDKLIF. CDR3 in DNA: TGTGCGGCCCGTAGTACTGGCATTTACACCGATAAACTCATCTTT.